These 10 T cell receptor beta chains were all obtained from the same sample, sequenced in a study of control samples from healthy donors and cancer patients. Produced via immunoSEQ multiplex PCR; TCRdb's table is partial and in-frame only. Among about 120,000 clones listed, over 75% were seen once. Sequencing was performed on PBMCs. Source of these receptors: an older woman with lung cancer.

J is TRBJ2-7 and V is TRBV29-1; 10 bases are shared with TRBD2. There are 13 residues in the CDR3. CDR1 SQVTM and CDR2 ANQGSEA come from the germline V gene. The junction had 5 bases not matched to a gene; V was cut back by 4 bases and J by 5 bases. CDR3 protein: CSVGGLANHEQYF. The CDR3 bases are TGCAGCGTTGGGGGACTAGCGAACCACGAGCAGTACTTC.

This clone was observed a handful of times. V gene TRBV9 combines with J gene TRBJ2-5, with TRBD2 matching over 8 bases. The germline gives CDR1 SGDLS, CDR2 YYNGEE. This CDR3 is 14 amino acids long. J was trimmed by 4 bases and V by 4 bases; bases with no gene match: 6. CDR3 in DNA: TGTGCCAGCAGCACTAGCGGATTTACAGAGACCCAGTACTTC. Encoded protein: CASSTSGFTETQYF.

This clone was detected only once. J is TRBJ1-1 and V is TRBV5-1; perhaps TRBD1 as D (5 bases). Germline CDR1 SGHRS, CDR2 YFSETQ. V was clipped by 0 bases and J by 2 bases, with 14 bases between them. The CDR3 runs to 16 residues. This CDR3 reads CASSLDGGAHNTEAFF. The CDR3 DNA reads as TGCGCCAGCAGCTTGGACGGAGGGGCGCATAACACTGAAGCTTTCTTT.

The rearrangement uses TRBV18 and TRBJ1-6, with 7 bases matching TRBD1. Germline CDR1 is KGHSH and CDR2 is LQKENI. This CDR3 spans 15 amino acids. With 5 bases clipped from V and 5 bases from J, the junction kept 6 bases outside the gene matches. The CDR3 DNA is TGTGCCAGCTCAGGGGACAGCCCGAATAATTCACCCCTCCACTTT. This encodes CASSGDSPNNSPLHF.

V gene TRBV7-2 combines with J gene TRBJ2-1; D may be TRBD2 (7 bases). The CDR3 is made up of 15 amino acids. From germline, CDR1 is SGHTA and CDR2 FQGNSA. Trimming took 3 bases from V and 0 from J, leaving 9 bases between them. CDR3 sequence: CASSLGGASYNEQFF. The CDR3, as DNA: TGTGCCAGCAGCTTGGGGGGGGCCTCCTACAATGAGCAGTTCTTC.

The table lists this clone with a few counts. The chain is built from TRBV19 and TRBJ1-3; the D is unclear. The CDR3 is 13 residues long. Trimming removed 6 bases from V and 4 bases from J, with 10 bases in between. Looked up from germline, CDR1 is LNHDA and CDR2 is SQIVND (reference sequence). CDR3: CASSRLRGNTIYF. The CDR3 DNA reads as TGTGCCAGTAGCAGATTGAGAGGAAACACCATATATTTT.

The rearrangement joins TRBV11-2 to TRBJ2-2, with TRBD2 identical over 8 bases. Germline V CDR1 and CDR2: SGHAT, FQNNGV. The length of the CDR3 is 14 residues. The junction had 4 bases not matched to a gene; V was cut back by 5 bases and J by 5 bases. The CDR3 nucleotides are TGTGCCAGCAGCCCACAGCGGGGGACCGGGGAGCTGTTTTTT. Translating gives CASSPQRGTGELFF.

This rearrangement joins TRBV27 to TRBJ2-3; 10 bases line up with TRBD2. Trimming cost V 4 bases and J 5 bases; bases outside gene matches: 6. The CDR3 spans 15 residues. CDR1 and CDR2 (germline): MNHEY, SMNVEV (reference sequence). CDR3 protein: CASSSFTSGIDTQYF. The DNA for the CDR3 is TGTGCCAGCAGTTCCTTTACTAGCGGGATAGATACGCAGTATTTT.

V is TRBV29-1 and J is TRBJ2-3; 16 nucleotides align to TRBD2. This CDR3 has 16 amino acids. The ends lost 6 bases at V and 6 bases at J; junction bases unmatched: 9. Germline V gives CDR1 SQVTM, CDR2 ANQGSEA. CDR3 protein: CSVGTSGGARADTQYF. Written as DNA, the CDR3 is TGCAGCGTCGGGACTAGCGGGGGGGCCAGGGCGGATACGCAGTATTTT.

The chain recombines TRBV5-1 with TRBJ1-4, with 7 bases fitting TRBD1. Unmatched junction bases numbered 3, after V lost 3 bases and J lost 4 bases. CDR1 SGHRS and CDR2 YFSETQ come from the germline V gene. CDR3 length equals 14 residues. The CDR3 nucleotides are TGCGCCAGCAGCTGGACAGGCGGTAATGAAAAACTGTTTTTT. It yields the protein CASSWTGGNEKLFF.